Each of the 26 T cell receptor beta chains below was sequenced from the same sample in a study of T-cell reconstitution after alpha-beta-depleted transplantation in children. As it was prepared, the TCRbeta library received unique molecular identifiers. Each CDR3 protein gets one entry after TCRdb re-called the PCR reads with MiXCR. The table records about 400,000 distinct CDR3 sequences, around 21% of them present only once. Sequencing used PBMCs from the stem cell graft donor, obtained from the stem cell graft. The receptor set was obtained from a human donor who donated a stem cell graft to a child with acute myeloid leukemia.

A few counts support this clonotype. J is TRBJ2-1 and V is TRBV20-1; TRBD2 matches at 13 bases. V lost 5 bases to trimming and J lost 5 bases; unmatched junction nucleotides: 9. CDR3 size: 16 residues. Germline V lookup: CDR1 DFQATT, CDR2 SNEGSKA (reference sequence). The CDR3 sequence: CSAWTSGRISDNEQFF. Written as DNA, the CDR3 is TGCAGTGCTTGGACTAGCGGGAGAATCAGCGACAATGAGCAGTTCTTC.

In this sample, this clonotype turned up a few times. J is TRBJ2-7 and V is TRBV6-5; D gene ambiguous. CDR3 length: 13 amino acids. In germline, CDR1 is MNHEY, CDR2 SVGAGI. Trimming shortened V by 6 bases and J by 3 bases, and 12 bases separated the two germline ends. The CDR3 DNA reads TGTGCCAGCAGCTACCTCCAGAGCTACGAGCAGTACTTC. Residues: CASSYLQSYEQYF.

This clonotype was counted ten times or more. The rearrangement joins TRBV15 to TRBJ2-5, with 7 bases fitting TRBD1. This CDR3 contains 15 residues. Germline-derived CDR1 and CDR2 are LNHNV and YYDKDF (reference sequence). J lost 2 bases, V lost 0 bases, and 3 bases had no gene match. CDR3 in DNA: TGTGCCACCAGCAGAGACCCGACAGGGCAAGAGACCCAGTACTTC. Amino acids: CATSRDPTGQETQYF.

V and J are TRBV5-1 and TRBJ2-1, with 9 positions matching TRBD1. Unmatched junction bases numbered 7, after V lost 3 bases and J lost 3 bases. Germline-derived CDR1 and CDR2 are SGHRS and YFSETQ. The CDR3 contains 16 residues. This CDR3 is CASSWYPGQGYNEQFF. The CDR3 bases are TGCGCCAGCAGCTGGTATCCGGGACAGGGCTACAATGAGCAGTTCTTC. Full variable domain (missing parts from reference TRBV5-1 and TRBJ2-1): KAGVTQTPRYLIKTRGQQVTLSCSPISGHRSVSWYQQTPGQGLQFLFEYFSETQRNKGNFPGRFSGRQFSNSRSEMNVSTLELGDSALYLCASSWYPGQGYNEQFFGPGTRLTVL.

CDR3 sequence reads: CASSPGSTQYF. Written as DNA, the CDR3 is TGTGCCAGCAGCCCGGGGTCCACGCAGTATTTT. The chain is built from TRBV11-1 and TRBJ2-3, with D tentatively TRBD2 (5 bases). Trimming stripped 5 bases from V and 9 bases from J, with 9 bases between. CDR3 length: 11 amino acids. CDR1 and CDR2 (germline): SGHAT, FQDESV (reference sequence).

This clonotype appeared many times. The chain has TRBV29-1 and TRBJ2-3; TRBD2 agrees at 9 bases. V lost 3 bases and J lost 3; bases outside the gene matches: 1. Germline V CDR1 and CDR2: SQVTM, ANQGSEA. The CDR3 sequence is 13 residues long. The DNA for the CDR3 is TGCAGCGTTGATAGCGGGAGTACAGATACGCAGTATTTT. Translation: CSVDSGSTDTQYF.

This clonotype was detected only a few times. The rearrangement uses TRBV28 and TRBJ2-2; D is undetermined. Germline V gives CDR1 MDHEN, CDR2 SYDVKM. The CDR3 contains 13 residues. The V end was cut by 6 bases, the J end by 5 bases, with 10 bases between. This CDR3 is CASRGVGTGELFF. The CDR3, as DNA: TGTGCCAGCAGGGGCGTGGGAACCGGGGAGCTGTTTTTT.

The table lists this clonotype with a few counts. The gene calls are TRBV3-1 and TRBJ2-3; maybe TRBD2 (6 bases). With 5 bases removed from V and 3 bases from J, the gap between germline ends came to 18 bases. Germline CDR1 reads LGHDT; CDR2 reads YNNKEL (reference sequence). The CDR3 totals 16 residues. For the CDR3, the DNA is TGTGCCAGCAGCGCCACGACTAGTATGAGTACAGATACGCAGTATTTT. This codes for CASSATTSMSTDTQYF.

V usage is TRBV20-1 and J usage is TRBJ1-5, with TRBD1 identical over 7 bases. The ends lost 6 bases at V and 2 bases at J; junction bases unmatched: 7. The CDR3 covers 14 residues. The germline V gene encodes CDR1 DFQATT and CDR2 SNEGSKA (reference sequence). As DNA, the CDR3 is TGCAGTGCCAAGACAGGGCACGGCAATCAGCCCCAGCATTTT. Protein product: CSAKTGHGNQPQHF.

In its sample, this clonotype was seen a few times. The gene calls are TRBV29-1 and TRBJ2-5; 8 bases fit TRBD1. CDR1 and CDR2 from the germline V gene are SQVTM and ANQGSEA. J gave up 5 bases and V 6 bases, and 14 bases lay outside the gene matches. The CDR3 spans 15 residues. CDR3 DNA sequence: TGCAGCGTCCCGGACAGGGATAAGGCATCGGAGACCCAGTACTTC. Protein product: CSVPDRDKASETQYF.

At least ten counts were recorded for this clonotype. The CDR3 DNA is TGTGCCAGCAGTCCAAGACTAGCGGGAATCAACGAGCAGTTCTTC. Translated: CASSPRLAGINEQFF. V is TRBV12-3 or TRBV12-4 and J is TRBJ2-1, with 11 positions matching TRBD2. V lost 5 bases to trimming and J lost 10 bases; unmatched junction nucleotides: 10. This CDR3 region has 15 residues.

This clonotype was seen more than once but under ten times. The chain recombines TRBV5-5 with TRBJ2-2; D is unresolved. From germline, CDR1 is SGHKS and CDR2 YYEKEE (reference sequence). The V end lost 2 bases, the J end lost 3 bases, and 8 bases lay between the germline ends. This CDR3 is built from 14 residues. The CDR3 DNA reads TGTGCCAGCAGCTTACCTAGGGACACCGGGGAGCTGTTTTTT. Protein product: CASSLPRDTGELFF.

The chain joins TRBV12-3 or TRBV12-4 to TRBJ1-2; D gene uncertain. V was clipped by 4 bases and J by 4 bases, with 10 bases between them. The CDR3 runs to 13 residues. Written as DNA, the CDR3 is TGTGCCAGCAGTTCTTCAGGTACCTATGGCTACACCTTC. It encodes CASSSSGTYGYTF.

This clonotype was seen ten or more times. The V gene is TRBV29-1, the J gene TRBJ2-1; 9 positions agree with TRBD2. The V gene's germline CDR1 is SQVTM and CDR2 ANQGSEA. This CDR3 contains 13 residues. The CDR3 loop is CSALAGIFYEQFF. DNA of the CDR3: TGCAGTGCCCTAGCGGGAATCTTTTATGAGCAGTTCTTC.

This sequence joins TRBV5-6 and TRBJ2-1; perhaps D is TRBD1 or TRBD2 (5 bases each). This CDR3 is 16 amino acids long. CDR1 and CDR2 (germline): SGHDT, YYEEEE. Trimming removed 1 base from V and 2 bases from J, with 13 bases in between. The CDR3 DNA follows: TGTGCCAGCAGCTTGTGGGGGACGAACGCCTACAATGAGCAGTTCTTC. Amino acids: CASSLWGTNAYNEQFF.

In its sample, this clonotype was seen a few times. The CDR3 protein is CSARAQLEKFVSYNEQFF. In DNA, the CDR3 is TGCAGTGCTAGAGCCCAACTAGAAAAGTTTGTCTCCTACAATGAGCAGTTCTTC. V gene TRBV20-1 combines with J gene TRBJ2-1, with a weak D call TRBD2 (5 bases). Germline CDR1 is DFQATT and CDR2 is SNEGSKA (reference sequence). Trimming shortened V by 1 base and J by 0 bases, and 19 bases separated the two germline ends. This CDR3 comprises 18 residues.

The table lists this clonotype with a few counts. In nucleotides, the CDR3 is TGTGCCAGCAGTCTCATAGCGTTTCAAGAGACCCAGTACTTC. This codes for CASSLIAFQETQYF. This rearrangement joins TRBV28 to TRBJ2-5; possibly TRBD2 for D (5 bases). Germline CDR1 is MDHEN and CDR2 is SYDVKM. The CDR3 extends over 14 amino acids. Between the trimmed V and J ends, which lost 5 bases and 2 bases, there was a span of 12 bases.

The rearrangement uses TRBV9 and TRBJ2-6; weak D call: TRBD1 (6 bases). Germline CDR1 reads SGDLS; CDR2 reads YYNGEE. V lost 4 bases and J lost 4, with 12 bases in between. This CDR3 is built from 15 residues. The DNA of the CDR3 is TGTGCCAGCAGCTTACAGGGTAACGGGGCCAACGTCCTGACTTTC. Its protein product is CASSLQGNGANVLTF.

The J gene is TRBJ1-2, the V gene TRBV7-3, with 10 bases identical to TRBD1. V shed 5 bases and J 8 bases; nucleotides not matched to a gene: 5. The V gene's germline CDR1 is SGHTA and CDR2 FQGTGA. The CDR3 is 13 residues long. For the CDR3, the DNA is TGTGCCAGCAGCCCGACAGGGGGCTTAGGCTACACCTTC. This sequence encodes CASSPTGGLGYTF.

This clonotype was detected many times. This chain uses TRBV29-1 with TRBJ1-1; D possibly corresponds to TRBD1 (6 bases). The germline V gene encodes CDR1 SQVTM and CDR2 ANQGSEA. V was pared by 0 bases and J by 2 bases, with 25 bases between. This CDR3 contains 19 residues. For the CDR3, the DNA is TGCAGCGTTGAAGAAGACGGCTTCCCTCCGACAGGCTCAAACACTGAAGCTTTCTTT. As protein: CSVEEDGFPPTGSNTEAFF.

V usage is TRBV6-4 and J usage is TRBJ1-2; D is unresolved. The CDR3 contains 15 residues. The V end lost 3 bases, the J end lost 1 base, and 12 bases lay between the germline ends. Germline lookup yields CDR1 MRHNA and CDR2 SNTAGT. Here the CDR3 reads CASSEYASYNYGYTF. Here the CDR3 DNA reads TGTGCCAGCAGTGAATATGCCAGCTATAACTATGGCTACACCTTC.

This clonotype came up a few times. The J gene is TRBJ2-1, the V gene TRBV10-3; the match to TRBD1 covers 9 bases. V was clipped by 4 bases and J by 5 bases; unmatched bases: 0. Germline V gives CDR1 ENHRY, CDR2 SYGVKD. The CDR3 sequence is 13 residues long. The CDR3 DNA sequence: TGTGCCATCAGTGGGACAGGGGACAATGAGCAGTTCTTC. This encodes CAISGTGDNEQFF.

A few counts support this clonotype. The chain links TRBV7-9 to TRBJ1-2, with unresolved D. The CDR3 totals 15 residues. Germline assignment: CDR1 SEHNR and CDR2 FQNEAQ (reference sequence). V was shortened by 3 bases and J by 0 bases, with 11 bases between the two germline ends. The CDR3 DNA is TGTGCCAGCAGCTTGTCGGAACCGTCTAACTATGGCTACACCTTC. It yields the protein CASSLSEPSNYGYTF.

This clonotype was observed a few times. Being one base from a much bigger clone, this may be a read error. The J gene is TRBJ1-2, the V gene TRBV28; 8 bases agree with TRBD1. The trim removed 5 bases at V and 3 bases at J, leaving 2 bases unmatched. CDR1 is MDHEN and CDR2 is SYDVKM in the germline V gene. The length of the CDR3 is 13 residues. The CDR3 protein is CASSPGQDYGYTF. CDR3 nucleotides: TGTGCCAGCAGTCCGGGACAGGACTATGGCTACACCTTC.

In its sample, this clonotype was seen once. V gene TRBV5-5 combines with J gene TRBJ2-1; TRBD2 aligns across 9 bases. From germline, CDR1 is SGHKS and CDR2 YYEKEE (reference sequence). V was pared by 0 bases and J by 10 bases, with 8 bases of the junction left unmatched. The CDR3 is made up of 15 amino acids. CDR3 amino acids: CASSLVREGQREQFF. CDR3 sequence (DNA): TGTGCCAGCAGCTTGGTGCGGGAGGGCCAGCGGGAGCAGTTCTTC. Combining the CDR3 with reference TRBV5-5 and TRBJ2-1 gives the whole variable domain DAGVTQSPTHLIKTRGQQVTLRCSPISGHKSVSWYQQVLGQGPQFIFQYYEKEERGRGNFPDRFSARQFPNYSSELNVNALLLGDSALYLCASSLVREGQREQFFGPGTRLTVL.

The chain combines TRBV12-3 or TRBV12-4 with TRBJ2-1; TRBD2 aligns across 14 bases. The CDR3 runs 16 residues. J gave up 8 bases and V 3 bases, and 6 bases lay outside the gene matches. CDR3: CASSFWGTSGSDEQFF. Here the CDR3 DNA reads TGTGCCAGCAGTTTTTGGGGGACTAGCGGGAGCGATGAGCAGTTCTTC.